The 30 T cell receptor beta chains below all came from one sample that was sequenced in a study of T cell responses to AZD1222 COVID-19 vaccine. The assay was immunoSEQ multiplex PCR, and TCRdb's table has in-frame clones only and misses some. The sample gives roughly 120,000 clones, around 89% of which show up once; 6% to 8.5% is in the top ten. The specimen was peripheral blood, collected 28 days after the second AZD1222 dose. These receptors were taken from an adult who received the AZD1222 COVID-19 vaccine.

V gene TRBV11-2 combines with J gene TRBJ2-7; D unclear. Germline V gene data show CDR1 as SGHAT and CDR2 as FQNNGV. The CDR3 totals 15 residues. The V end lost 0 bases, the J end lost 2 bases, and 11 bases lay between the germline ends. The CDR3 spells CASSLEVATPYEQYF. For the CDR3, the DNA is TGTGCCAGCAGCTTAGAGGTTGCAACCCCCTACGAGCAGTACTTC.

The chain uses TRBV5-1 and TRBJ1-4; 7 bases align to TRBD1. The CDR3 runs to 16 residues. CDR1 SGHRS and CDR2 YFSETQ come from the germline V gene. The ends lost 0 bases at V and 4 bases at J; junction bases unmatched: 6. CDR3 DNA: TGCGCCAGCAGCTTGGGACAGGGAATGGATAATGAAAAACTGTTTTTT. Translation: CASSLGQGMDNEKLFF.

The CDR3 DNA follows: TGTGCCAGCAGCCCGCCTGGGGACAGGGTGACAGATACGCAGTATTTT. Translated, it gives CASSPPGDRVTDTQYF. The gene calls are TRBV14 and TRBJ2-3, with 9 nucleotides matching TRBD1. With 4 bases clipped from V and 3 bases from J, the junction kept 8 bases outside the gene matches. Germline-derived CDR1 and CDR2 are SGHDN and FVKESK. The CDR3 runs to 16 residues.

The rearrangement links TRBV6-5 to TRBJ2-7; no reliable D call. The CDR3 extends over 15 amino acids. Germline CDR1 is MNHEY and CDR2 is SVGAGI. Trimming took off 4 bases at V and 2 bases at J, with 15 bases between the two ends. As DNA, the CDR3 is TGTGCCAGCAGTTTCCTCGGTGTTCCTCCCTACGAGCAGTACTTC. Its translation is CASSFLGVPPYEQYF.

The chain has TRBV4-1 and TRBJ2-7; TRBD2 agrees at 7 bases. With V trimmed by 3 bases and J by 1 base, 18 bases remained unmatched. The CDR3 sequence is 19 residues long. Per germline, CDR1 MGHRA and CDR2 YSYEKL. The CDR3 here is CASSHSGIGTIKLSYEQYF. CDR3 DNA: TGCGCCAGCAGCCACTCGGGTATAGGGACTATCAAACTATCCTACGAGCAGTACTTC.

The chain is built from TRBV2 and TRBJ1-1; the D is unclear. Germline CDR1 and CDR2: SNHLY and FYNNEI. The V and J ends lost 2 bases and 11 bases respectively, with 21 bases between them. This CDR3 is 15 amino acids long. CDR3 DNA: TGTGCCAGCAGTGAAAGAGGAGGGTTAGGTGAAACGGCTTTCTTT. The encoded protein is CASSERGGLGETAFF.

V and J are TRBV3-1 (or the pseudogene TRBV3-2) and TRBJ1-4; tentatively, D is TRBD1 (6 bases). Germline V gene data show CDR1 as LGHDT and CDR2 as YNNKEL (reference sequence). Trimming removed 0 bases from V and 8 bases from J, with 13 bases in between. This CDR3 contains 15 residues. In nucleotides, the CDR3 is TGTGCCAGCAGCCAAGACAGGGGTTCAGGGGAAAAACTGTTTTTT. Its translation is CASSQDRGSGEKLFF.

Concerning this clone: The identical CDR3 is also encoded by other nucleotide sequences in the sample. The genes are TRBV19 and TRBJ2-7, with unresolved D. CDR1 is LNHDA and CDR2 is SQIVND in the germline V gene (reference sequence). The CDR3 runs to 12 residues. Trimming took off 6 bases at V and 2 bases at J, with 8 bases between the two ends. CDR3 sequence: CASSPGTYEQYF. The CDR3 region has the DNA TGTGCCAGTAGCCCAGGAACCTACGAGCAGTACTTC.

CDR3 sequence reads: CASSRSGGPSSLAKNIQYF. In nucleotides, the CDR3 is TGTGCCAGCAGCCGTAGCGGGGGGCCCTCCTCCCTAGCCAAAAACATTCAGTACTTC. This sequence joins TRBV27 and TRBJ2-4; 10 positions match TRBD2. CDR1 MNHEY and CDR2 SMNVEV come from the germline V gene (reference sequence). CDR3 length: 19 residues. Germline trimming cut 6 bases from V and 0 bases from J; bases unmatched to any gene: 14.

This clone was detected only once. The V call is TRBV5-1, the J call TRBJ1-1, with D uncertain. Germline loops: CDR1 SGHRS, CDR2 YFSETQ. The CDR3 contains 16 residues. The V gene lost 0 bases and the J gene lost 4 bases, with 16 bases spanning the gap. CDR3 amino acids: CASSLDGGRRSTEAFF. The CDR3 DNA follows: TGCGCCAGCAGCTTGGACGGCGGCAGAAGGAGCACTGAAGCTTTCTTT. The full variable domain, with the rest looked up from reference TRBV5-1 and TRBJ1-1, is KAGVTQTPRYLIKTRGQQVTLSCSPISGHRSVSWYQQTPGQGLQFLFEYFSETQRNKGNFPGRFSGRQFSNSRSEMNVSTLELGDSALYLCASSLDGGRRSTEAFFGQGTRLTVV.

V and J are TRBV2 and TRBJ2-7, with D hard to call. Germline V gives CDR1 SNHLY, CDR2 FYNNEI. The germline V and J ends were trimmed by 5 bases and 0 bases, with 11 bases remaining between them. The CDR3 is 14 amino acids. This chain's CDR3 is CASSIEQSSYEQYF. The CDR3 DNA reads TGTGCCAGCAGTATAGAACAGAGCTCCTACGAGCAGTACTTC.

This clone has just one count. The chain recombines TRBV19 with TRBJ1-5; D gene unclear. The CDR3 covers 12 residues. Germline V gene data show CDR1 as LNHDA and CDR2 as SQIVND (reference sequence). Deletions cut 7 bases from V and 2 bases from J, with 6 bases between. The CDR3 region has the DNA TGTGCCAGTAATGTAGGCAATCAGCCCCAGCATTTT. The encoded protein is CASNVGNQPQHF. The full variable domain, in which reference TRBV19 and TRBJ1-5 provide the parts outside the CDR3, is DGGITQSPKYLFRKEGQNVTLSCEQNLNHDAMYWYRQDPGQGLRLIYYSQIVNDFQKGDIAEGYSVSREKKESFPLTVTSAQKNPTAFYLCASNVGNQPQHFGDGTRLSIL.

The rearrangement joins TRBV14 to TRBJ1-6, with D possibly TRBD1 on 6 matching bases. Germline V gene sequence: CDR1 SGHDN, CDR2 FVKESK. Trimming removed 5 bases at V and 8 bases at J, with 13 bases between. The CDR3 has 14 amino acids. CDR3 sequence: CASSFAGADSPLHF. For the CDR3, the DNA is TGTGCCAGCAGCTTCGCGGGGGCAGATTCACCCCTCCACTTT. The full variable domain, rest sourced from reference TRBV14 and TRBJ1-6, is EAGVTQFPSHSVIEKGQTVTLRCDPISGHDNLYWYRRVMGKEIKFLLHFVKESKQDESGMPNNRFLAERTGGTYSTLKVQPAELEDSGVYFCASSFAGADSPLHFGNGTRLTVT.

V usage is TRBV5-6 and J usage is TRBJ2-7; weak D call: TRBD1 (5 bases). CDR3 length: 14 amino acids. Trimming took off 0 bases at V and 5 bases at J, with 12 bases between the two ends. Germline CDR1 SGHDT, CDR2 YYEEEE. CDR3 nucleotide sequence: TGTGCCAGCAGCTTGGCCGGTAGGGGCCACGAGCAGTACTTC. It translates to CASSLAGRGHEQYF. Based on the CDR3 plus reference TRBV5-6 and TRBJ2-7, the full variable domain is DAGVTQSPTHLIKTRGQQVTLRCSPKSGHDTVSWYQQALGQGPQFIFQYYEEEERQRGNFPDRFSGHQFPNYSSELNVNALLLGDSALYLCASSLAGRGHEQYFGPGTRLTVT.

Written as DNA, the CDR3 is TGTGCCATTACGACGAAACAGGGGCAATTTAACTATGGCTACACCTTC. It codes for CAITTKQGQFNYGYTF. The gene calls are TRBV2 and TRBJ1-2, with 7 bases aligning to TRBD1. Germline trimming cut 10 bases from V and 1 base from J; bases unmatched to any gene: 15. Germline values: CDR1 SNHLY, CDR2 FYNNEI. CDR3 length: 16 residues.

DNA for the CDR3: TGTGCCGTCGGGGATGATCAGCCCCAGCATTTT. Translation gives CAVGDDQPQHF. The chain carries TRBV15 and TRBJ1-5; D is undetermined. CDR1 is LNHNV and CDR2 is YYDKDF in the germline V gene (reference sequence). Trimming left V 11 bases short and J 5 bases short, with 10 bases between. The CDR3 runs to 11 residues.

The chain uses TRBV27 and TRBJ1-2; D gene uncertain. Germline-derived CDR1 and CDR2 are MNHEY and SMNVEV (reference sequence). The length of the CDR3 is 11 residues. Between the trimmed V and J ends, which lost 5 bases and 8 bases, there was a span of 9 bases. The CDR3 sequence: CASSPGRGYTF. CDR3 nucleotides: TGTGCCAGCAGTCCCGGTCGGGGCTACACCTTC.

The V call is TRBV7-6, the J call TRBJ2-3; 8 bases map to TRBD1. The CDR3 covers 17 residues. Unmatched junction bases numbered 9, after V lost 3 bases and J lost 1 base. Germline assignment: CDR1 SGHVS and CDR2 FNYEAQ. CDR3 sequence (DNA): TGTGCCAGCAGCTTCTTAGTCTCGGGACAGGGCACAGATACGCAGTATTTT. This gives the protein CASSFLVSGQGTDTQYF. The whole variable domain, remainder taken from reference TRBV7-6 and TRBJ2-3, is GAGVSQSPRYKVTKRGQDVALRCDPISGHVSLYWYRQALGQGPEFLTYFNYEAQQDKSGLPNDRFSAERPEGSISTLTIQRTEQRDSAMYRCASSFLVSGQGTDTQYFGPGTRLTVL.

This CDR3 reads CASSQGTGARGYGYTF. CDR3 DNA: TGTGCCAGCAGCCAAGGTACAGGGGCTAGAGGCTATGGCTACACCTTC. The rearrangement joins TRBV3-1 (or the pseudogene TRBV3-2) to TRBJ1-2; TRBD1 matches at 7 bases. V was pared by 1 base and J by 4 bases, with 9 bases of the junction left unmatched. The CDR3 consists of 16 residues. Germline CDR1 and CDR2: LGHDT and YNNKEL (reference sequence).

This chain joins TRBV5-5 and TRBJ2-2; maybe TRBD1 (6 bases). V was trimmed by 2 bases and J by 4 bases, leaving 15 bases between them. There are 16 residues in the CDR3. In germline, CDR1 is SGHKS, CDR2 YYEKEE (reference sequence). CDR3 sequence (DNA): TGTGCCAGCAGCTTCTACCAGGGGCCTTCCACCGGGGAGCTGTTTTTT. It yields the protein CASSFYQGPSTGELFF. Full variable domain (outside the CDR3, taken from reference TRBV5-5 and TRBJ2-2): DAGVTQSPTHLIKTRGQQVTLRCSPISGHKSVSWYQQVLGQGPQFIFQYYEKEERGRGNFPDRFSARQFPNYSSELNVNALLLGDSALYLCASSFYQGPSTGELFFGEGSRLTVL.

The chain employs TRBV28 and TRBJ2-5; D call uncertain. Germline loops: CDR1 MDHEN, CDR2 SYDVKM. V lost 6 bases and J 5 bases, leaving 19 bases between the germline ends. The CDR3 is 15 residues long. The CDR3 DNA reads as TGTGCCAGCAGAGGGTCCGGACGGGCATGGGAGACCCAGTACTTC. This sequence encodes CASRGSGRAWETQYF. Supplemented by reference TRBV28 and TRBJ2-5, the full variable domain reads DVKVTQSSRYLVKRTGEKVFLECVQDMDHENMFWYRQDPGLGLRLIYFSYDVKMKEKGDIPEGYSVSREKKERFSLILESASTNQTSMYLCASRGSGRAWETQYFGPGTRLLVL.

The CDR3 protein is CASSQPPGPLHF. The DNA of the CDR3 is TGTGCCAGCAGCCAACCGCCCGGACCCCTCCACTTT. This rearrangement joins TRBV14 to TRBJ1-6; no firm D call. This CDR3 is 12 amino acids long. V lost 2 bases to trimming and J lost 12 bases, with 8 bases between them. The germline V gene encodes CDR1 SGHDN and CDR2 FVKESK.

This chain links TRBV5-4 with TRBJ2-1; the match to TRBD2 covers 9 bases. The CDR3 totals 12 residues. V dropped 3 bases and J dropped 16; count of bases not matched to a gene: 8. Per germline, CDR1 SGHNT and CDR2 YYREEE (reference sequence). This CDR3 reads CASSYGGRGQFF. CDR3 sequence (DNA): TGTGCCAGCAGCTATGGCGGGAGGGGGCAATTCTTC.

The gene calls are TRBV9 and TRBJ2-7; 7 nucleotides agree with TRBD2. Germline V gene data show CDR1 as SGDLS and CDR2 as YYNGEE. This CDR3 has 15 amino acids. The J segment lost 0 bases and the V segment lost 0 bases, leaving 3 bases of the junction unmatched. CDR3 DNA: TGTGCCAGCAGCGTAGACGGCGGGAGCTCCTACGAGCAGTACTTC. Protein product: CASSVDGGSSYEQYF.

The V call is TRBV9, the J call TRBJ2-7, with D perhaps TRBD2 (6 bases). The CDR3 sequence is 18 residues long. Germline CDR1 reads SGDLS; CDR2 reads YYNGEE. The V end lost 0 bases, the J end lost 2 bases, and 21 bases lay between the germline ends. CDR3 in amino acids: CASSVGGGAGTYTYEQYF. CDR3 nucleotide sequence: TGTGCCAGCAGCGTAGGTGGAGGTGCGGGAACCTACACCTACGAGCAGTACTTC.

The CDR3 sequence is CASSFKLYEQYF. DNA of the CDR3: TGTGCCAGCAGTTTCAAGTTATACGAGCAGTACTTC. The rearrangement links TRBV12-3 or TRBV12-4 to TRBJ2-7, with unresolved D. The CDR3 is 12 residues long. The V end was cut by 3 bases, the J end by 4 bases, with 7 bases between.

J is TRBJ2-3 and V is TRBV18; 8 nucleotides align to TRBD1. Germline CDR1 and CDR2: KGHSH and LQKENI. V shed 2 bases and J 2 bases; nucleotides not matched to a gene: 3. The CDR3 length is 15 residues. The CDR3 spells CASSPGTGYTDTQYF. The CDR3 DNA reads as TGTGCCAGCTCACCAGGGACAGGTTACACAGATACGCAGTATTTT.

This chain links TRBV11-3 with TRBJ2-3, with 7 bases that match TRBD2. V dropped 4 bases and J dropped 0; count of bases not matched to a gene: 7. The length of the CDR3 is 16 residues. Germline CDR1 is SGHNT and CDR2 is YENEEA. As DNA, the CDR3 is TGTGCCAGCAGCTCCCAGGGAGGGGAGAGCACAGATACGCAGTATTTT. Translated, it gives CASSSQGGESTDTQYF.

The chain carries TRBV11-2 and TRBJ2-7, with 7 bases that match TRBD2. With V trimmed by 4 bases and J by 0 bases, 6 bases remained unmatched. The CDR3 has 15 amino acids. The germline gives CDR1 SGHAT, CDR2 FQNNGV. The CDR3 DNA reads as TGTGCCAGCAGCTCCGGCGGGGGTAGCTCCTACGAGCAGTACTTC. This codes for CASSSGGGSSYEQYF. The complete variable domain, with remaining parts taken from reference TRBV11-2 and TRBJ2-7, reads EAGVAQSPRYKIIEKRQSVAFWCNPISGHATLYWYQQILGQGPKLLIQFQNNGVVDDSQLPKDRFSAERLKGVDSTLKIQPAKLEDSAVYLCASSSGGGSSYEQYFGPGTRLTVT.

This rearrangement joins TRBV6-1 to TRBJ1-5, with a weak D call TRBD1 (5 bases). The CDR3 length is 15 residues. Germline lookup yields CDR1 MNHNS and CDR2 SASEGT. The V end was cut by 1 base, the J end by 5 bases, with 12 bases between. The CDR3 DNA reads TGTGCCAGCAGTGAAGTCCGGGGACGACATCAGCCCCAGCATTTT. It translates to CASSEVRGRHQPQHF.